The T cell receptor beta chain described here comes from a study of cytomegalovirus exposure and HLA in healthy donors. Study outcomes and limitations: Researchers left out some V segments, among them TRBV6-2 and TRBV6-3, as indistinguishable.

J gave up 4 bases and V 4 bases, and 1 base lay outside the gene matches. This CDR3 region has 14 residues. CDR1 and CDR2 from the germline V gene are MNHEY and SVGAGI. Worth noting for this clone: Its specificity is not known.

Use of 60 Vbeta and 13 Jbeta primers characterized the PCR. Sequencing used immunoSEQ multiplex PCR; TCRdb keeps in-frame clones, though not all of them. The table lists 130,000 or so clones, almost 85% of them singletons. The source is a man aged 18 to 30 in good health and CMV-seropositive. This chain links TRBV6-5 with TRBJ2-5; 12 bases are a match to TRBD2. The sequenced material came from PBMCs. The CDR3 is CASSSGLAGETQYF. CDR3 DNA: TGTGCCAGCAGTTCGGGACTAGCGGGAGAGACCCAGTACTTC.